The TCR beta chain described here comes from a study of cytomegalovirus exposure and HLA in healthy donors. Study-wide results and caveats: TCR beta V- and J-gene trimming, according to a later analysis, was linked to a missense DCLRE1C variant. Highest at DRB1 and lowest at HLA-C, TCR association rates differed among HLA loci in a later analysis. Presence/absence results assume similar sequencing depth per donor, which may not hold.

On this clone itself: Its antigen is not known.

The primer mix had 60 Vbeta and 13 Jbeta primers. Assay: immunoSEQ multiplex PCR; the TCRdb copy retains only in-frame clones and omits some. The sample has 200,000 to 250,000 clones, 85% to 90% seen once; the top ten hold about 1%. The source is a young woman in good health and CMV-seronegative. The sample consisted of PBMCs.

The CDR3 region has the DNA TGTGCCTGGAGTGGTGCAGTTAGCAATCAGCCCCAGCATTTT. This encodes CAWSGAVSNQPQHF. The chain has TRBV30 and TRBJ1-5; D call uncertain. The CDR3 extends over 14 amino acids. V gave up 1 base and J gave up 0 bases, with 7 bases separating them. Germline loops: CDR1 GTSNPN, CDR2 SVGIG (reference sequence).